Described below is a single T cell receptor beta chain sequence and its context. These data belong to a study of radiation and T cells in renal cell carcinoma. Noted time point: blood 4 weeks post-SBRT, at nephrectomy. Treatment defined: 15 Gy SBRT to primary tumor, nephrectomy 4 weeks later. This renal cell carcinoma was of the clear cell type. Clones were sequenced by immunoSEQ multiplex PCR, and TCRdb holds only the in-frame ones, with some missing. Among just over 95,000 clones listed, 84% were seen once. The CDR3 is made up of 14 amino acids. The germline V gene encodes CDR1 MNHEY and CDR2 SMNVEV (reference sequence). The V end was cut by 3 bases, the J end by 4 bases, with 13 bases between.

The chain carries TRBV27 and TRBJ2-7; TRBD2 might be the D (7 bases). Specimen: blood, collected from a patient whose treatment included radiotherapy and nephrectomy. The receptor comes from a man aged 55 to 70 with renal cell carcinoma. The DNA for the CDR3 is TGTGCCAGCAGTTTTTTGGGGGGGCAATACGAGCAGTACTTC. It yields the protein CASSFLGGQYEQYF.